The 7 T cell receptor beta chains reported below all come from one sample, sequenced in a study of blood T cell repertoires in COVID-19. Repertoires were generated with immunoSEQ multiplex PCR, while TCRdb's copy carries only in-frame clones and drops some. The table lists fewer than 70,000 clones, approximately 90% of them singletons. The specimen was peripheral blood. Every receptor here comes from a woman between 65 and 79 years old with active COVID-19.

This rearrangement joins TRBV3-1 (or the pseudogene TRBV3-2) to TRBJ2-3; 7 positions match TRBD2. Trimming removed 4 bases from V and 3 bases from J; junction bases left unmatched: 13. CDR3 size: 17 residues. CDR1 is LGHDT, CDR2 YNNKEL, per germline (reference sequence). The CDR3 loop is CASSPSGEGSWTDTQYF. The CDR3 bases are TGTGCCAGCAGCCCTAGCGGAGAGGGGTCTTGGACAGATACGCAGTATTTT.

This clone turned up a few times. J is TRBJ2-7 and V is TRBV28; TRBD1 agrees at 11 bases. The germline V gene encodes CDR1 MDHEN and CDR2 SYDVKM. With V trimmed by 6 bases and J by 0 bases, 7 bases remained unmatched. The CDR3 is 16 residues long. The CDR3 region is CASRRRGTGGSYEQYF. As DNA, the CDR3 is TGTGCCAGCAGGAGAAGGGGGACAGGGGGCTCCTACGAGCAGTACTTC.

The CDR3 DNA is TGTGCCAGCAGCCCCTCGGGGCAGGGGAGCCCCGCTGAAGCTTTCTTT. The encoded protein is CASSPSGQGSPAEAFF. The chain combines TRBV3-1 (or the pseudogene TRBV3-2) with TRBJ1-1, with a weak D call TRBD1 (6 bases). This CDR3 contains 16 residues. With 4 bases removed from V and 6 bases from J, the gap between germline ends came to 21 bases. Germline lookup yields CDR1 LGHDT and CDR2 YNNKEL (reference sequence).

J is TRBJ2-2 and V is TRBV5-1; a possible D gene is TRBD2 (5 bases). The CDR3 consists of 15 residues. Germline CDR1 is SGHRS and CDR2 is YFSETQ. Between the trimmed V and J ends, which lost 4 bases and 3 bases, there was a span of 13 bases. In nucleotides, the CDR3 is TGCGCCAGCAGCACCAAACTCGGGGACACCGGGGAGCTGTTTTTT. It yields the protein CASSTKLGDTGELFF.

As regards this clone: The junction differs from germline at one of its ends, possibly a read error. The rearrangement links TRBV7-7 to TRBJ2-2; D is perhaps TRBD2 (6 bases). The germline V gene has CDR1 SSHAT and CDR2 FNYEAQ (reference sequence). This CDR3 region has 15 residues. This CDR3 is CASSLGGEYTGELFF. DNA of the CDR3: TGTGCTAGCAGCTTAGGCGGGGAATACACCGGGGAGCTGTTTTTT.

As concerns this clone: Other nucleotide sequences from this sample produce the same CDR3. This rearrangement joins TRBV7-9 to TRBJ1-2, with a tentative D call TRBD1 (6 bases). Trimming pared 1 base from V and 5 bases from J, leaving 17 bases between. Germline CDR1 is SEHNR and CDR2 is FQNEAQ (reference sequence). The CDR3 contains 16 residues. In nucleotides, the CDR3 is TGTGCCAGCAGCTTAGAGGGGCGGGGGGCGCGGTATGGCTACACCTTC. Its translation: CASSLEGRGARYGYTF.

This rearrangement joins TRBV5-3 to TRBJ2-2, with TRBD2 as a possible D gene (6 bases). TRBV5-3 is known as an ORF, though its function is uncertain. With 5 bases removed from V and 0 bases from J, the gap between germline ends came to 17 bases. The CDR3 extends over 17 amino acids. As DNA, the CDR3 is TGTGCCAGAAGTCTCTATAGCGGCCGTGCGAACACCGGGGAGCTGTTTTTT. As protein: CARSLYSGRANTGELFF.